This T cell receptor (beta chain) was identified in a study of beta chain features in type 1 diabetes. Study-wide results and caveats: Diminished insertions and augmented deletions at VDJ junctions characterized type 1 diabetes patients. Cells with high TCR expression could be over-represented when cDNA is sequenced.

Every participating donor gave one draw, a heparinised blood sample averaging around 0.11 L. The isolated RNA, all of it, was reverse transcribed, so expressed TCRB transcripts were what got sequenced. Naive, central memory and regulatory T cell samples averaged about 3.57 million reads. Clones were sequenced by immunoSEQ multiplex PCR, and TCRdb holds only the in-frame ones, with some missing. The sample yields roughly 170,000 clones, about an eighth seen once. A remark on this clone: Antigen: not known.

Germline loops: CDR1 SQVTM, CDR2 ANQGSEA. After removal of 4 bases from V and 8 bases from J, the junction contained 11 bases not matched to a gene. The CDR3 length is 15 residues. Sequencing was carried out using central memory CD4+ T cells from blood. The chain recombines TRBV29-1 with TRBJ2-1; 10 positions agree with TRBD2. This sequence originates from a woman aged 18 to 35 in good health. The CDR3 spells CSVAFLAGAVDEQFF. DNA for the CDR3: TGCAGCGTTGCCTTCCTAGCGGGAGCTGTCGATGAGCAGTTCTTC.